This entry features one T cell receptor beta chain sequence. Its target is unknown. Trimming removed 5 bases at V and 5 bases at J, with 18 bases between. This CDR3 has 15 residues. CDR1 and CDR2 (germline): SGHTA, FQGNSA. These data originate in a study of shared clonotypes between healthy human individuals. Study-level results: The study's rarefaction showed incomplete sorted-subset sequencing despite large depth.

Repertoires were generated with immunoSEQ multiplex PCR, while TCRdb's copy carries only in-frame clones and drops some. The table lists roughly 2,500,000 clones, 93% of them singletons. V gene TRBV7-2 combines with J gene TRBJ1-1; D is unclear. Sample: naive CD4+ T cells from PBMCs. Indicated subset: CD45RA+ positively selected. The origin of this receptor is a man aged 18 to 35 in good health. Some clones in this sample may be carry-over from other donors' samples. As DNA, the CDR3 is TGTGCCAGCAGCCCCGGGGTACTGGGCGGGACTGAAGCTTTCTTT. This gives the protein CASSPGVLGGTEAFF. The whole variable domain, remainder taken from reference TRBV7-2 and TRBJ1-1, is GAGVSQSPSNKVTEKGKDVELRCDPISGHTALYWYRQSLGQGLEFLIYFQGNSAPDKSGLPSDRFSAERTGGSVSTLTIQRTQQEDSAVYLCASSPGVLGGTEAFFGQGTRLTVV.